This TCR beta chain was documented in a study of cytomegalovirus exposure and HLA in healthy donors. Study outcomes and limitations: Researchers left out some V segments, among them TRBV6-2 and TRBV6-3, as indistinguishable. Common viral pathogens seemed to be connected with several of the most significant clusters, according to a later analysis. Cytomegalovirus association was listed for 150 or so TCR beta chains. Presence/absence results assume similar sequencing depth per donor, which may not hold.

The ends lost 2 bases at V and 9 bases at J; junction bases unmatched: 7. The CDR3 runs to 14 residues. Germline V gives CDR1 MNHEY, CDR2 SVGAGI. In the case of this clone: What it binds is unknown.

PCR involved 60 Vbeta and 13 Jbeta primers. Only in-frame clones appear in the TCRdb table, and some are missing; sequencing was by immunoSEQ multiplex PCR. The sample holds about 130,000 clones; around 74% are singletons and the top ten take roughly 3%. This clonotype was sampled from a man aged 25-40 years in good health and CMV-seronegative. Material: PBMCs. This chain uses TRBV6-5 with TRBJ2-1, with 7 bases that match TRBD1. This CDR3 is CASSYNRGFGEQFF. The CDR3 DNA reads as TGTGCCAGCAGTTACAACAGGGGTTTTGGTGAGCAGTTCTTC.